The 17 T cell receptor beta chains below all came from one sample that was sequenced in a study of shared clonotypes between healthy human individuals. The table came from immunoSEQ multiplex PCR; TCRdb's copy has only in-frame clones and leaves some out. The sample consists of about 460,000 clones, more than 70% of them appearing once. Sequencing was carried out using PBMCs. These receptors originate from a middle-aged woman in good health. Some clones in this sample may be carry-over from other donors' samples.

CDR3: CASSFGTSADEQFF. CDR3 DNA: TGTGCCAGCAGCTTCGGGACTAGCGCCGATGAGCAGTTCTTC. The genes are TRBV7-3 and TRBJ2-1, with 10 positions matching TRBD2. Trimming at V came to 3 bases and at J to 8 bases, leaving 4 bases not matched to a gene. The germline CDR1 and CDR2 sequences are SGHTA and FQGTGA. There are 14 residues in the CDR3.

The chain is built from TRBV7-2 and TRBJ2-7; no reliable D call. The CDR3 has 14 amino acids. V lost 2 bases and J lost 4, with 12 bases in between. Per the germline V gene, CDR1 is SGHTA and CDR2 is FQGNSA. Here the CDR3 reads CASSLFMGIYEQYF. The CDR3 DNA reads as TGTGCCAGCAGCTTATTCATGGGGATATACGAGCAGTACTTC.

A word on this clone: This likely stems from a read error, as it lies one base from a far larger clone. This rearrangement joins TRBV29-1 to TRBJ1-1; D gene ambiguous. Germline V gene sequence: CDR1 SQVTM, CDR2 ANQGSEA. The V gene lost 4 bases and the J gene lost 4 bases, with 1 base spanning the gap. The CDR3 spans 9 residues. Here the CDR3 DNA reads TGCAGCGTTGTCACTGAAGCTTTCTTT. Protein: CSVVTEAFF.

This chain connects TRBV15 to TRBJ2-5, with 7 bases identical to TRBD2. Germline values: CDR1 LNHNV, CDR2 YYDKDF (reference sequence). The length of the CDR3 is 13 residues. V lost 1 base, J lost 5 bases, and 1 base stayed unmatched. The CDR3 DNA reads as TGTGCCACCAGCAGAGGCGGGAGTGAGACCCAGTACTTC. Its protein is CATSRGGSETQYF.

CDR3: CASSTQRAPYNEQFF. The DNA for the CDR3 is TGTGCCAGCAGTACGCAAAGGGCCCCCTACAATGAGCAGTTCTTC. The chain recombines TRBV28 with TRBJ2-1; D is ambiguous. Germline CDR1 and CDR2: MDHEN and SYDVKM. Trimming shortened V by 5 bases and J by 2 bases, and 13 bases separated the two germline ends. The CDR3 length is 15 residues.

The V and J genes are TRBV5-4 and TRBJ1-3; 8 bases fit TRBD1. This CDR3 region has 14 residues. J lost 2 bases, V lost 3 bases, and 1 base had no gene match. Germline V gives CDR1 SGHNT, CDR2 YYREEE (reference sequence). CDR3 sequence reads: CASSSQGAGNTIYF. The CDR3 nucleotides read TGTGCCAGCAGCTCACAGGGGGCTGGAAACACCATATATTTT.

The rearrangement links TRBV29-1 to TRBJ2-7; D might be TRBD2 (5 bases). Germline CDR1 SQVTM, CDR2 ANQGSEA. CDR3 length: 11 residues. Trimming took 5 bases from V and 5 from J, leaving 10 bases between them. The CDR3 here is CSVWPGNEQYF. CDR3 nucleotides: TGCAGCGTTTGGCCCGGGAACGAGCAGTACTTC.

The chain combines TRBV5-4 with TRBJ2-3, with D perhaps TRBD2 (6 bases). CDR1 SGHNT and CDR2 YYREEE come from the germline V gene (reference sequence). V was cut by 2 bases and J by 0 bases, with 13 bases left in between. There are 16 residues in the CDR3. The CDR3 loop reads CASSFSGSRSTDTQYF. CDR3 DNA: TGTGCCAGCAGCTTTTCCGGGAGTAGAAGCACAGATACGCAGTATTTT.

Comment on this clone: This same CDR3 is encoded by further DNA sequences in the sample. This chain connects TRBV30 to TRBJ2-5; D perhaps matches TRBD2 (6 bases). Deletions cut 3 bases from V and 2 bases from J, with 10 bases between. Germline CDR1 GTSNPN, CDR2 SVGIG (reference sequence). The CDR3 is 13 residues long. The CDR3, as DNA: TGTGCCTGGAGCGGGCTAGCGCAAGAGACCCAGTACTTC. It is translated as CAWSGLAQETQYF. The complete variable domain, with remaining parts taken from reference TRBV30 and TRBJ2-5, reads SQTIHQWPATLVQPVGSPLSLECTVEGTSNPNLYWYRQAAGRGLQLLFYSVGIGQISSEVPQNLSASRPQDRQFILSSKKLLLSDSGFYLCAWSGLAQETQYFGPGTRLLVL.

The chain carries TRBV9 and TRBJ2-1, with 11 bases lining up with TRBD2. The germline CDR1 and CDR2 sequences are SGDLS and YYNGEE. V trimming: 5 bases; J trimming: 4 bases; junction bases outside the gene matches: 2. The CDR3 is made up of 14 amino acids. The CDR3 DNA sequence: TGTGCCAGCAGTCGACTAGCGGGATACAATGAGCAGTTCTTC. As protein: CASSRLAGYNEQFF.

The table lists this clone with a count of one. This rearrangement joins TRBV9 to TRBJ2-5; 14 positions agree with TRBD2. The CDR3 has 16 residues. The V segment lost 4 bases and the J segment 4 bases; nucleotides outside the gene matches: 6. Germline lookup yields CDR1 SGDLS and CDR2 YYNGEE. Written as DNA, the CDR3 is TGTGCCAGCAGCTCGGGACTAGCGGGAGTGGCAGAGACCCAGTACTTC. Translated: CASSSGLAGVAETQYF.

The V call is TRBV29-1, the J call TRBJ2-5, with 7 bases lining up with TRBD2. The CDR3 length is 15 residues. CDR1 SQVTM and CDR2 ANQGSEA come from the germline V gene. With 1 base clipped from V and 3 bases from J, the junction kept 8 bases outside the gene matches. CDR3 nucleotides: TGCAGCGTTGAAGGAGGTGGCGGGAGCGAAGAGACCCAGTACTTC. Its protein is CSVEGGGGSEETQYF.

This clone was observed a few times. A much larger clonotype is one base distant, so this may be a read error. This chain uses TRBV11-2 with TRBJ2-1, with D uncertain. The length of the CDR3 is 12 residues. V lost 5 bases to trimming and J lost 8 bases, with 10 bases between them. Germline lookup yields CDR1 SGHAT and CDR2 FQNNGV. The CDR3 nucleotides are TGTGCCAGCAGCCCGAGACACGATGAGCAGTTCTTC. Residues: CASSPRHDEQFF.

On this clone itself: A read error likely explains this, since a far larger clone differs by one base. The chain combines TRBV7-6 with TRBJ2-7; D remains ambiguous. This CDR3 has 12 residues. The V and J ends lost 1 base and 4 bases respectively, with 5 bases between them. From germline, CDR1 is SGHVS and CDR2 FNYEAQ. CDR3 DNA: TGTGCCAGCAGCTTAGTTGGGTACGAGCAGTACTTC. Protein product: CASSLVGYEQYF.

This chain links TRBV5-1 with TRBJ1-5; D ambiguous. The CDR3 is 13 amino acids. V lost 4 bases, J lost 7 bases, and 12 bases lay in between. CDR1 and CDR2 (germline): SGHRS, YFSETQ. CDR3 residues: CASSREGGQPQHF. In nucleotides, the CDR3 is TGCGCCAGCAGCCGGGAAGGTGGCCAGCCCCAGCATTTT.

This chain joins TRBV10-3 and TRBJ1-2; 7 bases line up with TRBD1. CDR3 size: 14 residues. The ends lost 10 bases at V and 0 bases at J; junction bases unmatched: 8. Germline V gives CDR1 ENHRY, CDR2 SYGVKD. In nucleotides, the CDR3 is TGTGCCACCGTACAGGGGAAAGCTAACTATGGCTACACCTTC. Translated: CATVQGKANYGYTF.

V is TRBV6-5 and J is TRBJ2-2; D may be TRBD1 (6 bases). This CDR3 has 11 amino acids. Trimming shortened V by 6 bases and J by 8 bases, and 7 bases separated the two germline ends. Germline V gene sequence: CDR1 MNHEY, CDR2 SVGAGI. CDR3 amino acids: CASRGAGELFF. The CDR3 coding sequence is TGTGCCAGCAGGGGGGCGGGGGAGCTGTTTTTT.